This T cell receptor beta chain was recorded in a study of blood T cell repertoires in COVID-19. Study details: Sites across the United States, Italy and Spain contributed samples from acute and convalescent COVID-19. The analysed material was cDNA or gDNA that came from T cells, B-cell-depleted T cells, or PBMCs.

Under the authors' procedure: By means of reference gene primer amplification, nucleated cell counts were estimated. Repertoires were generated with immunoSEQ multiplex PCR, while TCRdb's copy carries only in-frame clones and drops some. The DNA was the basis for D and trimming; V, J and clone size are from that table. The repertoire consists of roughly 230,000 clones, with around four fifths occurring once and the leading ten covering around 6.8%. Source material: peripheral blood. This receptor was taken from an older woman with active or convalescent COVID-19.

Written as DNA, the CDR3 is TGTGCCAGCTCACCCACACAGGATTTGGATGAGCAGTTCTTC. Translating it yields CASSPTQDLDEQFF. V usage is TRBV18 and J usage is TRBJ2-1, with a weak D call TRBD1 (5 bases). This CDR3 is 14 amino acids long. The germline V gene encodes CDR1 KGHSH and CDR2 LQKENI. The V and J ends lost 3 bases and 8 bases respectively, with 14 bases between them.